The 6 T cell receptor beta chains in this list originate from one sample, sequenced in a study of cytomegalovirus exposure and HLA in healthy donors. Vbeta (60) and Jbeta (13) primers were used in the PCR. Sequencing used immunoSEQ multiplex PCR; TCRdb keeps in-frame clones, though not all of them. This sample has 150,000 or so clones, with 65% to 80% found just once. Sequenced input: PBMCs. These receptor sequences come from a man younger than 35 in good health and CMV-seropositive.

The chain couples TRBV6-6 to TRBJ2-1, with D possibly matching TRBD2 (5 bases). Germline values: CDR1 MNHNY, CDR2 SVGAGI (reference sequence). V lost 9 bases and J 6 bases, leaving 18 bases between the germline ends. This CDR3 contains 14 residues. The DNA for the CDR3 is TGTGCCAGTCGAGGGCTAGAGGAGCGCAATGAGCAGTTCTTC. Residues: CASRGLEERNEQFF.

The chain couples TRBV6-1 to TRBJ1-1, with D perhaps matching TRBD1 (5 bases). Germline V gene data show CDR1 as MNHNS and CDR2 as SASEGT. Trimming stripped 2 bases from V and 5 bases from J, with 9 bases between. The CDR3 runs 13 residues. The CDR3 nucleotides read TGTGCCAGCAGTGAAATTGGGGGGACTGAAGCTTTCTTT. It codes for CASSEIGGTEAFF.

V is TRBV4-1 and J is TRBJ2-3; 10 nucleotides match TRBD2. From germline, CDR1 is MGHRA and CDR2 YSYEKL. This CDR3 has 14 amino acids. V gave up 6 bases and J gave up 6 bases; unmatched junction bases: 6. CDR3 amino acids: CASRPGLASDTQYF. The CDR3 nucleotides read TGCGCCAGCAGACCGGGACTAGCGTCGGATACGCAGTATTTT.

CDR3 DNA: TGTGCCAGCAGCTTATCAGAGGGAATTAATGGCTACACCTTC. Translated, it gives CASSLSEGINGYTF. The V call is TRBV7-9, the J call TRBJ1-2; D call uncertain. The CDR3 extends over 14 amino acids. Germline V lookup: CDR1 SEHNR, CDR2 FQNEAQ (reference sequence). V shed 2 bases and J shed 6 bases, with 13 bases lying between them.

J is TRBJ2-3 and V is TRBV5-6; 10 bases match TRBD2. Per the germline V gene, CDR1 is SGHDT and CDR2 is YYEEEE. Losses at the gene ends were 3 bases for V and 5 bases for J; bases not matched to a gene: 9. The CDR3 runs 16 residues. In nucleotides, the CDR3 is TGTGCCAGCAGCTGGCCGCTAGCGGGAGAGGTAGATACGCAGTATTTT. This translates into CASSWPLAGEVDTQYF.

The chain has TRBV19 and TRBJ1-1; D remains ambiguous. Trimming left V 1 base short and J 5 bases short, with 14 bases between. Germline assignment: CDR1 LNHDA and CDR2 SQIVND (reference sequence). The CDR3 runs 15 residues. The DNA for the CDR3 is TGTGCCAGTAGTATAGGCGCAAACGCTAGGACTGAAGCTTTCTTT. The encoded protein is CASSIGANARTEAFF.